This is a list of T cell receptor beta chains from one sample in a study of shared clonotypes between healthy human individuals. Clones were sequenced by immunoSEQ multiplex PCR, and TCRdb holds only the in-frame ones, with some missing. Of some 630,000 clones in the sample, about three quarters were seen once. The source material was memory CD4+ T cells sorted from blood. All receptors come from a woman in her 30s in good health. Both conserved end residues are part of each CDR3. A D gene is named only where the DNA matches it firmly. Some rows have no size entry. The others give once, few or many, or a class for an expanded clone.

once	TRBV6-6	TRBJ1-5	-	TGTGCCAGCAGTGGGACAACATTTAGCAATCAGCCCCAGCATTTT	CASSGTTFSNQPQHF
once	TRBV5-1	TRBJ2-3	TRBD2	TGCGCCAGCAGGTATGAAGCGGGAGTTAGCACAGATACGCAGTATTTT	CASRYEAGVSTDTQYF
-	TRBV28	TRBJ2-7	-	TGTGCCAGCAGTCCCGTCGGGGTCGCCTACGAGCAGTACTTC	CASSPVGVAYEQYF
-	TRBV5-6	TRBJ1-2	TRBD1	TGTGCCAGCAGCTTGTTCTTGGACAGGGGGATTGTGAGCTACACCTTC	CASSLFLDRGIVSYTF
-	TRBV2	TRBJ2-7	TRBD2	TGTGCCAGCAGTGTCTCGGGACTAGATCACGAGCAGTACTTC	CASSVSGLDHEQYF
few	TRBV7-8	TRBJ2-1	-	TGTGCCAGCAGCCACAGTGCCTACTCCTACAATGAGCAGTTCTTC	CASSHSAYSYNEQFF
-	TRBV7-9	TRBJ2-7	TRBD1	TGTGCCAGCAGCTTTGACAGGGGGTGGGAGCAGTACTTC	CASSFDRGWEQYF
-	TRBV28	TRBJ2-2	-	TGTGCCAGCGGGGGCCCGCTAAACACCGGGGAGCTGTTTTTT	CASGGPLNTGELFF
-	TRBV18	TRBJ2-2	-	TGTGCCAGCTCCCCAGAGGTTACGAACACCGGGGAGCTGTTTTTT	CASSPEVTNTGELFF
-	TRBV15	TRBJ2-7	-	TGTGCCACCAGCCCCCAGTCGTACTACGAGCAGTACTTC	CATSPQSYYEQYF
-	TRBV2	TRBJ1-1	-	TGTGCCAGCAGTGGAGGGAACACTGAAGCTTTCTTT	CASSGGNTEAFF
-	TRBV19	TRBJ2-2	-	TGTGCCAGTACCCCAAGGGGGAGGCCAACCGGGGAGCTGTTTTTT	CASTPRGRPTGELFF
-	TRBV28	TRBJ1-5	TRBD1	TGTGCCAGCAGCAGACAGGGGGGTAATCAGCCCCAGCATTTT	CASSRQGGNQPQHF
-	TRBV28	TRBJ1-1	-	TGTGCCAGCACTCTTCGGACAGCGTGGAGGTACACTGAAGCTTTCTTT	CASTLRTAWRYTEAFF
-	TRBV23-1	TRBJ1-5	TRBD1	TGCGCCAGCAGTGGAGACAGGGCGACCAATCAGCCCCAGCATTTT	CASSGDRATNQPQHF
-	TRBV6-1	TRBJ1-4	TRBD1	TGTGCCAGCAGTGGGGTGGGACAGACTAATGAAAAACTGTTTTTT	CASSGVGQTNEKLFF
-	TRBV21-1	TRBJ1-1	-	TGTGCCAGCAACTCGGTGATGGGCAGGGTAAAAACTGAAGCTTTCTTT	CASNSVMGRVKTEAFF
-	TRBV11-3	TRBJ2-1	TRBD2	TGTGCCAGCAGCCCCCGGGGTAGCGGGAGTGGTAATGAGCAGTTCTTC	CASSPRGSGSGNEQFF
-	TRBV11-1	TRBJ2-1	TRBD2	TGTGCCAGCAGCTTAGGTAGCGGGAGCCCCACCTACAATGAGCAGTTCTTC	CASSLGSGSPTYNEQFF
-	TRBV16	TRBJ1-2	TRBD1	TGTGCCAGCAGCCAAGGACAGGGGCTCTATGGCTACACCTTC	CASSQGQGLYGYTF
once	TRBV28	TRBJ1-2	-	TGTGCCAGCAGTTTGAGTATGGGGTTGGGATTTAATATGGCCCTCTTC	CASSLSMGLGFNMALF
-	TRBV6-1	TRBJ1-5	TRBD1	TGTGCCAGCATGACAGGGGTAAAAGGTCAGCCCCAGCATTTT	CASMTGVKGQPQHF
-	TRBV6-5	TRBJ2-5	TRBD2	TGTGCCAGCAGTATGGGGACTACCAGAGAGACCCAGTACTTC	CASSMGTTRETQYF